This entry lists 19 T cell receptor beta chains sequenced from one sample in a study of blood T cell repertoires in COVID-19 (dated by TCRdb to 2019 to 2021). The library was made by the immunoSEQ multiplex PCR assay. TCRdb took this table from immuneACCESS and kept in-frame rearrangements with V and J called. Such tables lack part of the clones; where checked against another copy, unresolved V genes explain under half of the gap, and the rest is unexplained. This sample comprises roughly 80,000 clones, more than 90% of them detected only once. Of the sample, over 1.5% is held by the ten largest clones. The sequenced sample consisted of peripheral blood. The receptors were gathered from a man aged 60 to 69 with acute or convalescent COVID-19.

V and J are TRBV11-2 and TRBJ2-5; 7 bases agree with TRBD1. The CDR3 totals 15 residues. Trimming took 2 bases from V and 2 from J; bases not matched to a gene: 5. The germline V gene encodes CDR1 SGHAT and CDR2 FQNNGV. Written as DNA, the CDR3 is TGTGCCAGCAGCTTACGTGGGACAGAACAAGAGACCCAGTACTTC. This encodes CASSLRGTEQETQYF.

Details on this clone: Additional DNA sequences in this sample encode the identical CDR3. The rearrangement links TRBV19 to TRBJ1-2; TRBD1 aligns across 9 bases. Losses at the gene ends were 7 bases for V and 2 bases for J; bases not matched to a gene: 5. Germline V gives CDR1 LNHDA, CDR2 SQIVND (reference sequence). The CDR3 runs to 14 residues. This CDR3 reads CASTLQGANYGYTF. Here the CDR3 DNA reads TGTGCCAGTACCCTACAGGGGGCAAACTATGGCTACACCTTC.

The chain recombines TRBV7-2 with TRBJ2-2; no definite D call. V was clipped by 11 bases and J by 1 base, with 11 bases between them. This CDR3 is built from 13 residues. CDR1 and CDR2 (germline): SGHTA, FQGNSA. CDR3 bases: TGTGCCGGGCAAGATCTGAACACCGGGGAGCTGTTTTTT. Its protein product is CAGQDLNTGELFF.

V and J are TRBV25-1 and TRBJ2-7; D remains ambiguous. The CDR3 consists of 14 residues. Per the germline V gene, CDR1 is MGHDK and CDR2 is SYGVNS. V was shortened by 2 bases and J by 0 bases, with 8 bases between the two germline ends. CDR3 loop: CASSEVGYSYEQYF. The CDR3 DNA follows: TGTGCCAGCAGTGAAGTGGGCTACTCCTACGAGCAGTACTTC.

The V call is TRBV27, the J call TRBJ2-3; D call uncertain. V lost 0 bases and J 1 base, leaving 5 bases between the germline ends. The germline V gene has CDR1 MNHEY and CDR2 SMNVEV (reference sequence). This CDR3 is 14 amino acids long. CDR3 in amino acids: CASSLSGRTDTQYF. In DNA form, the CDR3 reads TGTGCCAGCAGTTTATCGGGCCGCACAGATACGCAGTATTTT.

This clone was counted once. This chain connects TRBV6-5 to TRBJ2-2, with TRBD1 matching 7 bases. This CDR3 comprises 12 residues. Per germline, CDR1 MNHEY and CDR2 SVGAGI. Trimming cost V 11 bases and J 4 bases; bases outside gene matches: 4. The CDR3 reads CALDRLTGELFF. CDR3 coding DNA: TGTGCCCTGGACAGGCTCACCGGGGAGCTGTTTTTT.

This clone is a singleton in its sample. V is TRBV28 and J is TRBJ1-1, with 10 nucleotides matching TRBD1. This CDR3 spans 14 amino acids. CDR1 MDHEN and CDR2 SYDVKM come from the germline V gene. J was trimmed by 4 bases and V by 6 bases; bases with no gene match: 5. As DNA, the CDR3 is TGTGCCAGCAGCACCGGACAGGGGGGCACTGAAGCTTTCTTT. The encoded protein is CASSTGQGGTEAFF. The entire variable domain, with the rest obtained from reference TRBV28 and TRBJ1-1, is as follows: DVKVTQSSRYLVKRTGEKVFLECVQDMDHENMFWYRQDPGLGLRLIYFSYDVKMKEKGDIPEGYSVSREKKERFSLILESASTNQTSMYLCASSTGQGGTEAFFGQGTRLTVV.

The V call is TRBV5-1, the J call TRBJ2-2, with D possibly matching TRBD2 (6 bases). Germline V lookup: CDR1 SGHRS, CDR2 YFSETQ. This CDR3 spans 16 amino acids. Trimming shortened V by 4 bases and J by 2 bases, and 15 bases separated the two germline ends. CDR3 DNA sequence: TGCGCCAGCAGCCTGGCGGGCGGGGCAAACACCGGGGAGCTGTTTTTT. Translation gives CASSLAGGANTGELFF.

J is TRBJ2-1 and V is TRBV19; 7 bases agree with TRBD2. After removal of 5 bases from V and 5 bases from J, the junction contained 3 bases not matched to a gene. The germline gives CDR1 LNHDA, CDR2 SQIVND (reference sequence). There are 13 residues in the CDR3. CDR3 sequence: CASSYGTNNEQFF. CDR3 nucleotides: TGTGCCAGTAGTTATGGGACTAACAATGAGCAGTTCTTC.

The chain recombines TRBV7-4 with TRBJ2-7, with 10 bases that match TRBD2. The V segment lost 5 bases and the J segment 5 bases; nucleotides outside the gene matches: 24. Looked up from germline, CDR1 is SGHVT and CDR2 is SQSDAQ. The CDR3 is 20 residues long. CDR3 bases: TGTGCCAGCAGCCCGAGCCATGGGGTTGGGAGCGGGAGGGCCTTGAACGAGCAGTACTTC. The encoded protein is CASSPSHGVGSGRALNEQYF.

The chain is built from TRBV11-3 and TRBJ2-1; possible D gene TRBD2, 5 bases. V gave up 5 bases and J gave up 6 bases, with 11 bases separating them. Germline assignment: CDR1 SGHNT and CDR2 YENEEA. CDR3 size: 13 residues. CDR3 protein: CASSTLGGNEQFF. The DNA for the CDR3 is TGTGCCAGCAGCACACTAGGCGGCAATGAGCAGTTCTTC.

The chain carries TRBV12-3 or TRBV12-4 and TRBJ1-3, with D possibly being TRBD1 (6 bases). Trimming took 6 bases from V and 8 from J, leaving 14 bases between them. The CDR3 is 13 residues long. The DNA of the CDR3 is TGTGCCAGCAGGCTAACAGGGACGGACACCATATATTTT. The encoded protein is CASRLTGTDTIYF.

CDR3 protein: CASSQGLAGEITGELFF. For the CDR3, the DNA is TGTGCCAGCAGCCAGGGACTAGCGGGAGAAATCACCGGGGAGCTGTTTTTT. The chain has TRBV28 and TRBJ2-2; TRBD2 matches 14 bases. The CDR3 length is 17 residues. With 6 bases clipped from V and 4 bases from J, the junction kept 7 bases outside the gene matches. In germline, CDR1 is MDHEN, CDR2 SYDVKM.

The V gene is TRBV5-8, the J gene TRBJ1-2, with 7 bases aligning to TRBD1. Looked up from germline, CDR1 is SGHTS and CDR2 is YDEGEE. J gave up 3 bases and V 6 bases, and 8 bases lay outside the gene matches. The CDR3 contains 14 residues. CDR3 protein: CASNTGQPYYGYTF. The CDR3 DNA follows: TGTGCCAGCAACACGGGACAGCCCTACTATGGCTACACCTTC.

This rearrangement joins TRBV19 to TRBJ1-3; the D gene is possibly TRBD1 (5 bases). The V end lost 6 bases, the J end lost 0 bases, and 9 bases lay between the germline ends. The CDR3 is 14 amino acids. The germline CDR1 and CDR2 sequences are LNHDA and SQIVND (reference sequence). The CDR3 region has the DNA TGTGCCAGTAGGACAGAGAGCTCTGGAAACACCATATATTTT. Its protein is CASRTESSGNTIYF.

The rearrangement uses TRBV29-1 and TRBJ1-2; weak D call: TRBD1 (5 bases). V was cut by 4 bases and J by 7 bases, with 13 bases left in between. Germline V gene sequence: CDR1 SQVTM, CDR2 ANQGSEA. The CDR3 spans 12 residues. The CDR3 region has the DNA TGCAGCGTTGCCGGAGGGGTGGGTGGCTACACCTTC. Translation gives CSVAGGVGGYTF.

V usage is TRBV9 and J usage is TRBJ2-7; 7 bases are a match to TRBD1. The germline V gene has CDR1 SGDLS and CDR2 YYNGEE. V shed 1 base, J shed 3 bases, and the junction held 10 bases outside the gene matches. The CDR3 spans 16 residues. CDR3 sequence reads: CASSVLGDSGNYEQYF. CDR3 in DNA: TGTGCCAGCAGCGTACTAGGGGACAGTGGCAACTACGAGCAGTACTTC.

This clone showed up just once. Here the CDR3 reads CASSTGGYEQFF. CDR3 nucleotides: TGTGCCAGTAGTACGGGGGGATACGAGCAGTTCTTC. This chain joins TRBV19 and TRBJ2-1; 7 nucleotides agree with TRBD2. The CDR3 loop spans 12 amino acids. Germline values: CDR1 LNHDA, CDR2 SQIVND (reference sequence). Unmatched junction bases numbered 4, after V lost 4 bases and J lost 10 bases.

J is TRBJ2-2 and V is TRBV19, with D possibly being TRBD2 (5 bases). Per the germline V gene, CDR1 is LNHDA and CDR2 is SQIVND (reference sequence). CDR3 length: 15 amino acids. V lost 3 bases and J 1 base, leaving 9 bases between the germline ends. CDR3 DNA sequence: TGTGCCAGTAGTATCTACGGAGGGAACACCGGGGAGCTGTTTTTT. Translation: CASSIYGGNTGELFF.